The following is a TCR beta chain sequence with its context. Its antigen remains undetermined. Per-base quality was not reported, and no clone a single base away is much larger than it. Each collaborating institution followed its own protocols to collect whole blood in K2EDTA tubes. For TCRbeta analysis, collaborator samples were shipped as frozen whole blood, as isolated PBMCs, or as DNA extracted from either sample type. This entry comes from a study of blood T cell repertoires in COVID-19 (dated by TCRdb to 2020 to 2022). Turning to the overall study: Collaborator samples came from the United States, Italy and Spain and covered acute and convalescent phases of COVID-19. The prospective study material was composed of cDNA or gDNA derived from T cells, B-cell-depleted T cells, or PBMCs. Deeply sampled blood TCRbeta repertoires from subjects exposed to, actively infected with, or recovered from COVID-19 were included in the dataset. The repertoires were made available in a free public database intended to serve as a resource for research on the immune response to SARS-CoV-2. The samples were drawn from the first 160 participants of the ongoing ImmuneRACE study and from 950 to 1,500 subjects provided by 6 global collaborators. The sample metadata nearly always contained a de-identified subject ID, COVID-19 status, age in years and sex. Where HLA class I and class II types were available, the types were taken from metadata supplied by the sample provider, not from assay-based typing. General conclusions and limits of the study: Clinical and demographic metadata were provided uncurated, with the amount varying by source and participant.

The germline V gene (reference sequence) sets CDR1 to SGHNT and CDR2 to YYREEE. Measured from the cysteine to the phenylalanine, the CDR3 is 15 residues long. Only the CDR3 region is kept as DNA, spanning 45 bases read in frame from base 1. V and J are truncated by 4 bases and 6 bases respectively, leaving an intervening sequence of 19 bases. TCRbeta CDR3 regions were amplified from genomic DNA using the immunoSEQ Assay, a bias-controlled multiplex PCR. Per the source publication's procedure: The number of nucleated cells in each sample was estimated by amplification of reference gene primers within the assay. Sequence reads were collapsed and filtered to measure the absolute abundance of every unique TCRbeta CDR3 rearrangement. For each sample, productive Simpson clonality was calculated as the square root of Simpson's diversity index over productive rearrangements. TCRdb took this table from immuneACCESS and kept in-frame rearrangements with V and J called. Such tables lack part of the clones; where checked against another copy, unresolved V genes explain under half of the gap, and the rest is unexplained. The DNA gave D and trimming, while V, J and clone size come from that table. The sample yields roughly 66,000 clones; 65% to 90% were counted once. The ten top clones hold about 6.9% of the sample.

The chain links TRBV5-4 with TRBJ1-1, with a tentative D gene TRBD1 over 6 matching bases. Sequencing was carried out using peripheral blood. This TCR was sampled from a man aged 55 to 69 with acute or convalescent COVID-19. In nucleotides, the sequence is TGTGCCAGCAGCCCCGATTTAGGGGGGAGGGCTGAAGCTTTCTTT. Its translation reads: CASSPDLGGRAEAFF.